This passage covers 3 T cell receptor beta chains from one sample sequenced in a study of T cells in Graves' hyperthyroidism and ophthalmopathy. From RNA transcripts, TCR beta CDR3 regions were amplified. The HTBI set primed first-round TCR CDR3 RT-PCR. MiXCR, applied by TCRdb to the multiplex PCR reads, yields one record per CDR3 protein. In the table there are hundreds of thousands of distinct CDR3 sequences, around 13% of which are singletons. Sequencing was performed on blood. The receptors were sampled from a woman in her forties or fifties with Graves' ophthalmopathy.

The CDR3: CASSLDHANTEAFF. CDR3 DNA: TGTGCCAGCAGCTTAGATCATGCGAACACTGAAGCTTTCTTT. J is TRBJ1-1 and V is TRBV11-2, with no clear D. Trimming pared 0 bases from V and 1 base from J, leaving 6 bases between. The CDR3 spans 14 residues. The germline CDR1 and CDR2 sequences are SGHAT and FQNNGV.

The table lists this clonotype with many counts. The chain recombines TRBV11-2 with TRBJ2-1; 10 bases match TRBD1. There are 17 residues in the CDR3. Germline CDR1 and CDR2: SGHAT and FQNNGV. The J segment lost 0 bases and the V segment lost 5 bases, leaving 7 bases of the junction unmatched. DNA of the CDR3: TGTGCCAGCAGCCTAAGGACAGGGGGGAGCTCCTACAATGAGCAGTTCTTC. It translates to CASSLRTGGSSYNEQFF.

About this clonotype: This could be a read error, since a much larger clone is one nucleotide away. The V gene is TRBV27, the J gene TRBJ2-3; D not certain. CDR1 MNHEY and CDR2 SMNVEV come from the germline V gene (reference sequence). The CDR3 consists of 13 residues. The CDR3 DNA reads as TGTGTCAGCAGTCGTAGATACACAGATACGCAGTATTTT. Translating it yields CVSSRRYTDTQYF.